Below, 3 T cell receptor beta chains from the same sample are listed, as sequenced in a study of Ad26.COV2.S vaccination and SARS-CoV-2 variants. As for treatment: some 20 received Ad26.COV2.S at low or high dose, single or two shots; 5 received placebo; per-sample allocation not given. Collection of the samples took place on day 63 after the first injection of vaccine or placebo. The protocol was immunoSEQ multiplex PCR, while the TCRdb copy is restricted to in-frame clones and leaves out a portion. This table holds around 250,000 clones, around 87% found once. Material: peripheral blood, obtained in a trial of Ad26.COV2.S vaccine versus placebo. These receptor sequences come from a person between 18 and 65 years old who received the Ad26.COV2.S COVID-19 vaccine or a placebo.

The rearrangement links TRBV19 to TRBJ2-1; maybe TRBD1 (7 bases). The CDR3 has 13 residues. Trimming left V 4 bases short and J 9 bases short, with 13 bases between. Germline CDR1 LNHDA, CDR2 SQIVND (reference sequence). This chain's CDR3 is CASSNPGGREQFF. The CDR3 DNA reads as TGTGCCAGTAGTAATCCAGGGGGGCGTGAGCAGTTCTTC.

CDR3: CASSPLRGRSYNEQFF. The CDR3 DNA reads as TGTGCCAGCAGCCCACTGAGGGGACGCTCCTACAATGAGCAGTTCTTC. The genes are TRBV7-9 and TRBJ2-1; the D call may be TRBD1 or TRBD2 (5 bases each). Trimming took off 5 bases at V and 0 bases at J, with 14 bases between the two ends. This CDR3 has 16 residues. The germline V gene encodes CDR1 SEHNR and CDR2 FQNEAQ (reference sequence).

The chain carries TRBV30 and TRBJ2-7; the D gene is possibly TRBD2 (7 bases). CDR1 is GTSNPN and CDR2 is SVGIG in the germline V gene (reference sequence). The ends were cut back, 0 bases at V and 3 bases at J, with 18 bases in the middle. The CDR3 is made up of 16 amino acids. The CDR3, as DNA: TGTGCCTGGAGTGTTGTTCGGGGGGCAGTTTTCTACGAGCAGTACTTC. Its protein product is CAWSVVRGAVFYEQYF.